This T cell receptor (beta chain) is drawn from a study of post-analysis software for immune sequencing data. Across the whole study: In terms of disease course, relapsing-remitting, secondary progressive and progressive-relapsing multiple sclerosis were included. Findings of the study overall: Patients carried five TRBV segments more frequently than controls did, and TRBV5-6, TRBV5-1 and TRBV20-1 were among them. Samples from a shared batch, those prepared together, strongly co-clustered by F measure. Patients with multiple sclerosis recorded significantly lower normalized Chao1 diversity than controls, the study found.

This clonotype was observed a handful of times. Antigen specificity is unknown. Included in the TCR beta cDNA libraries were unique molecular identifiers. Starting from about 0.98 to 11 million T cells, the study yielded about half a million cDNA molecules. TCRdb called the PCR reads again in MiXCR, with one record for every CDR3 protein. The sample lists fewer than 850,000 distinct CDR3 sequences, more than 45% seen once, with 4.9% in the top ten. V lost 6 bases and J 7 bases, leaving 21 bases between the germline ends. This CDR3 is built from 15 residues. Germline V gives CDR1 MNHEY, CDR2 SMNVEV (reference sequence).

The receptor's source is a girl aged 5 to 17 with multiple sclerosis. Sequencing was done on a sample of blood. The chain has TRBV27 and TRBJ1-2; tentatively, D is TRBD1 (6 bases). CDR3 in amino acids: CASRPGTGSAFGYTF. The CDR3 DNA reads TGTGCCAGCAGACCTGGTACAGGGTCTGCGTTTGGCTACACCTTC.